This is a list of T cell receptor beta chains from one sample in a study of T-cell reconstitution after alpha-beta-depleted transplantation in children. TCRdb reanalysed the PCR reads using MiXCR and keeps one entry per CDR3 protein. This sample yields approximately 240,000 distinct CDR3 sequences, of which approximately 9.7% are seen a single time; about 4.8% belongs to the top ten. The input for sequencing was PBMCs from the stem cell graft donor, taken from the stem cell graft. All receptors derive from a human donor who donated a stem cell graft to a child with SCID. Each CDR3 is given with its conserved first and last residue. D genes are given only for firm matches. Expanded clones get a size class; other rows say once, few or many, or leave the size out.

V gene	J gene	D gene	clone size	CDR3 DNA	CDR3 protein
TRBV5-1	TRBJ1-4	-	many	TGCGCCAGCAGCCCCGGCCGCCCAACTAATGAAAAACTGTTTTTT	CASSPGRPTNEKLFF
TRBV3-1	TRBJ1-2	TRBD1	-	TGTACCAGCAGCAACCCCCCGGGACAGACGCCGAGTTACTATGGCTACACCTTC	CTSSNPPGQTPSYYGYTF
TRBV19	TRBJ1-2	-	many	TGTGCCTCCGAAGAGGGATCGGGCTACACCTTC	CASEEGSGYTF
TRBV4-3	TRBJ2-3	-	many	TGCGCCAGCAGCCAAGGACTTGACTTCACAGATACGCAGTATTTT	CASSQGLDFTDTQYF
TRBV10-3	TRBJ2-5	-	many	TGTGCCATCAGTGCAGGAGCGGGAGAGACCCAGTACTTC	CAISAGAGETQYF
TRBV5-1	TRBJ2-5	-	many	TGCGCCAGCAGCTTGGAATCCGAGACCCAGTACTTC	CASSLESETQYF
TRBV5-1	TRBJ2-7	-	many	TGCGCCAGCAGCTTGGCCCCGGACAGTACCTACGAGCAGTACTTC	CASSLAPDSTYEQYF
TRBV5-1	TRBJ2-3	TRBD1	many	TGCGCCAGCAGCGGACAGGGGGCAGGCACAGATACGCAGTATTTT	CASSGQGAGTDTQYF
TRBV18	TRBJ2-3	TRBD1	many	TGTGCCAGCTCACTCGGACAGGTTGGCACAGATACGCAGTATTTT	CASSLGQVGTDTQYF
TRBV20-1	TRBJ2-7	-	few	TGCAGTGCCCACCCGGTGACAAGGGGTTCCTACGAGCAGTACTTC	CSAHPVTRGSYEQYF
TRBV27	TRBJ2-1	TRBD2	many	TGTGCCAGCAACCCACTAGCGGGGGTCTTCAATGAGCAGTTCTTC	CASNPLAGVFNEQFF
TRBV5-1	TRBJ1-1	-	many	TGCGCCAGCAGCTTAGGGCAGGGCGATGGAGCTTTCTTT	CASSLGQGDGAFF
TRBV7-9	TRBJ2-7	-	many	TGTGCCAGCATAAAAATCCCCTTGGGCAATTCCTACGAGCAGTACTTC	CASIKIPLGNSYEQYF
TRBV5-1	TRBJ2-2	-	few	TGCGCCAGCATTGGGACCCCGAGTGCCGGGGAGCTGTTTTTT	CASIGTPSAGELFF
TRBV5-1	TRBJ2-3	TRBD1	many	TGCGCCACCGCGGGACAGGGCACAGATACGCAGTATTTT	CATAGQGTDTQYF